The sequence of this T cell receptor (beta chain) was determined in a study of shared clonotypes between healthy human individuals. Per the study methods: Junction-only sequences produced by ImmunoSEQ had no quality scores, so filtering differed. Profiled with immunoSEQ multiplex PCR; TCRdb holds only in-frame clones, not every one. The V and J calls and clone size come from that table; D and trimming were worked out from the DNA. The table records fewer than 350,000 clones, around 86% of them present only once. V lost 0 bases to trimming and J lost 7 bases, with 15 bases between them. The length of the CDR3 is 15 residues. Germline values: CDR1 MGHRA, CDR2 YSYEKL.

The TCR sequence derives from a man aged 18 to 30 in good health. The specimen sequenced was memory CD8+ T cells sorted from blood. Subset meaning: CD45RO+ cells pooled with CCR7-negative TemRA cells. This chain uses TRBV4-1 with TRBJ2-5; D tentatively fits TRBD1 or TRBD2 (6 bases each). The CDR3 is CASSQDLKRGATQYF. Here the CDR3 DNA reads TGCGCCAGCAGCCAAGATCTGAAAAGGGGGGCGACCCAGTACTTC.